The rows below give T cell receptor beta chains drawn from one sample of a study of shared clonotypes between healthy human individuals. Sequencing was performed with immunoSEQ multiplex PCR; in TCRdb, only in-frame clones are kept and a portion is missing. The table has over a million clones, around 97% seen once. Input material: naive CD4+ T cells sorted from blood. These receptors were collected from a man younger than 45 in good health. Both conserved end residues are part of each CDR3. The D gene is left open where the match is weak. The size entry is marked missing in some rows and otherwise reads once, few, many or a size class.

cdr3_nt,cdr3_aa,d_call,j_call,v_call,clone_size
TGCGCCAGCAGCTTGCCGGACAGCCTCTACGAGCAGTACTTC,CASSLPDSLYEQYF,.,TRBJ2-7,TRBV5-1,.
TGTGCCAGCAGCACAGGGCCAGGGGCCGAAGAGACCCAGTACTTC,CASSTGPGAEETQYF,.,TRBJ2-5,TRBV21-1,.
TGTGCCAGCAGCGTAGTCCAGGGGGCATCTGGGGCCAACGTCCTGACTTTC,CASSVVQGASGANVLTF,TRBD1,TRBJ2-6,TRBV9,.
TGCGCCAGCAGCCAGACCGGGACAGGGCTCTATGGCTACACCTTC,CASSQTGTGLYGYTF,TRBD1,TRBJ1-2,TRBV4-3,once
TGCGCCAGCACACAGGGGGCCCACTCCTACGAGCAGTACTTC,CASTQGAHSYEQYF,TRBD1,TRBJ2-7,TRBV5-1,.
TGTGCCACCCGACAGGGGAATAGCAATCAGCCCCAGCATTTT,CATRQGNSNQPQHF,TRBD1,TRBJ1-5,TRBV6-5,.
TGTGCCAGCAGCCCCCGAGGAGGAGGAGAGACCCAGTACTTC,CASSPRGGGETQYF,.,TRBJ2-5,TRBV7-9,.
TGTGCCAGCAGTCCTTCGGGCATTCCCAATCAGCCCCAGCATTTT,CASSPSGIPNQPQHF,.,TRBJ1-5,TRBV6-5,.
TGTGCCAGCTCACCCGGAATGGGACGGCTAAATGAAAAACTGTTTTTT,CASSPGMGRLNEKLFF,.,TRBJ1-4,TRBV18,.
TGTGCCAGCAGTGAAAAATCAAGCTACTTCTCTGGGGCCAACGTCCTGACTTTC,CASSEKSSYFSGANVLTF,.,TRBJ2-6,TRBV2,.
TGTGCCAGCAGAACTCGACAGGGGCCAGATACGCAGTATTTT,CASRTRQGPDTQYF,TRBD1,TRBJ2-3,TRBV7-2,once
TGTGCCAGCAGTCGAGGACAGGCCACTGAGAGCTACACCTTC,CASSRGQATESYTF,TRBD1,TRBJ1-2,TRBV28,.